One and the same sample provided the 27 T cell receptor beta chains below, sequenced in a study of blood T cell repertoires in COVID-19. Profiling relied on immunoSEQ multiplex PCR, and the TCRdb table lists in-frame clones only, not all of them. The sample consists of 43,000 or so clones, over 90% of them appearing once. Material: peripheral blood. The receptors stem from a human donor in a cohort sampled during active COVID-19.

The chain combines TRBV27 with TRBJ2-2; 11 bases match TRBD2. The CDR3 is made up of 23 amino acids. The germline V gene has CDR1 MNHEY and CDR2 SMNVEV (reference sequence). Trimming took 2 bases from V and 2 from J; bases not matched to a gene: 22. This CDR3 reads CASSLHPGTTRTSGGLNTGELFF. The CDR3 nucleotides read TGTGCCAGCAGTTTACACCCTGGGACAACTCGTACTAGCGGGGGTCTCAACACCGGGGAGCTGTTTTTT.

The gene calls are TRBV2 and TRBJ2-5; 8 bases line up with TRBD2. CDR3 size: 15 residues. Germline CDR1 and CDR2: SNHLY and FYNNEI. The V and J ends lost 5 bases and 1 base, in that order; junction bases with no gene match: 6. The DNA for the CDR3 is TGTGCCAGCAGTCGAGCGGGGGCCCCCCAAGAGACCCAGTACTTC. The encoded protein is CASSRAGAPQETQYF.

CDR3 region: CASSLSAGVLYNEQFF. The CDR3 coding sequence is TGTGCCAGCAGCCTATCGGCGGGGGTCCTCTACAATGAGCAGTTCTTC. The chain carries TRBV28 and TRBJ2-1; 7 nucleotides agree with TRBD2. CDR1 is MDHEN and CDR2 is SYDVKM in the germline V gene. V lost 6 bases to trimming and J lost 3 bases; unmatched junction nucleotides: 11. CDR3 length: 16 residues.

This clone appeared a few times. V and J are TRBV18 and TRBJ1-1, with D possibly being TRBD1 (5 bases). V was trimmed by 1 base and J by 0 bases, leaving 6 bases between them. The germline V gene encodes CDR1 KGHSH and CDR2 LQKENI. The CDR3 extends over 14 amino acids. The CDR3 DNA is TGTGCCAGCTCACCACAGGGGATGAACACTGAAGCTTTCTTT. Translating gives CASSPQGMNTEAFF.

V and J are TRBV6-4 and TRBJ2-1; 11 bases are a match to TRBD2. The length of the CDR3 is 15 residues. J gave up 8 bases and V 5 bases, and 8 bases lay outside the gene matches. Germline V gene sequence: CDR1 MRHNA, CDR2 SNTAGT. The CDR3 region is CASSRTSGGVDEQFF. Here the CDR3 DNA reads TGTGCCAGCAGTCGAACTAGCGGGGGAGTCGATGAGCAGTTCTTC.

The CDR3 loop is CATSAPPGTGGYSYNSPLHF. CDR3 nucleotide sequence: TGTGCCACCAGTGCGCCTCCGGGGACAGGGGGCTACTCCTATAATTCACCCCTCCACTTT. This chain uses TRBV24-1 with TRBJ1-6, with TRBD1 matching 12 bases. This CDR3 comprises 20 residues. Germline V gene sequence: CDR1 KGHDR, CDR2 SFDVKD. V was clipped by 5 bases and J by 0 bases; unmatched bases: 10.

The chain carries TRBV7-2 and TRBJ1-4, with a weak D call TRBD1 (5 bases). Germline V gene lookup returns CDR1 SGHTA and CDR2 FQGNSA. Deletions cut 3 bases from V and 0 bases from J, with 8 bases between. The CDR3 spans 15 residues. In DNA, the CDR3 is TGTGCCAGCAGCTTCCCAGGGCCAACTAATGAAAAACTGTTTTTT. Its translation is CASSFPGPTNEKLFF.

The gene calls are TRBV25-1 and TRBJ2-7, with 7 bases lining up with TRBD1. This CDR3 has 13 residues. After removal of 7 bases from V and 6 bases from J, the junction contained 9 bases not matched to a gene. Germline V gene sequence: CDR1 MGHDK, CDR2 SYGVNS. The CDR3 DNA reads TGTGCCAGCAAACCATACAGGGGAACCGAGCAGTACTTC. Its translation: CASKPYRGTEQYF.

The J gene is TRBJ2-5, the V gene TRBV9, with 9 bases aligning to TRBD2. The CDR3 runs to 16 residues. J lost 1 base, V lost 0 bases, and 4 bases had no gene match. Looked up from germline, CDR1 is SGDLS and CDR2 is YYNGEE. The CDR3 nucleotides are TGTGCCAGCAGCGTAGGACTAGCGGAAGTCCAAGAGACCCAGTACTTC. Its translation is CASSVGLAEVQETQYF.

The chain joins TRBV3-1 (or the pseudogene TRBV3-2) to TRBJ2-5; no firm D call. The CDR3 contains 14 residues. CDR1 LGHDT and CDR2 YNNKEL come from the germline V gene (reference sequence). V was clipped by 4 bases and J by 4 bases, with 13 bases between them. The DNA for the CDR3 is TGTGCCAGCAGCCCTACGGGTAACCGAGAGACCCAGTACTTC. It encodes CASSPTGNRETQYF.

The chain combines TRBV18 with TRBJ1-2; D might be TRBD1 (5 bases). The V and J ends lost 2 bases and 0 bases respectively, with 7 bases between them. Germline V gives CDR1 KGHSH, CDR2 LQKENI. This CDR3 contains 14 residues. In DNA form, the CDR3 reads TGTGCCAGCTCACCAGCAGGGTCTAACTATGGCTACACCTTC. Amino acid sequence: CASSPAGSNYGYTF.

The V gene is TRBV19, the J gene TRBJ1-5; D unclear. Per germline, CDR1 LNHDA and CDR2 SQIVND (reference sequence). V gave up 3 bases and J gave up 2 bases, with 5 bases separating them. This CDR3 is 13 amino acids long. The CDR3 is CASSISGNQPQHF. CDR3 DNA sequence: TGTGCCAGTAGTATTTCAGGCAATCAGCCCCAGCATTTT.

The V and J genes are TRBV5-1 and TRBJ1-2, with D possibly matching TRBD1 (6 bases). The CDR3 extends over 15 amino acids. The germline V and J ends were trimmed by 5 bases and 6 bases, with 20 bases remaining between them. CDR1 and CDR2 (germline): SGHRS, YFSETQ. The chain's CDR3 is CASRPGVPGSHGYTF. In DNA, the CDR3 is TGCGCCAGCAGACCAGGGGTTCCCGGCTCCCATGGCTACACCTTC.

The chain employs TRBV24-1 and TRBJ2-5, with 8 nucleotides matching TRBD2. Germline CDR1 and CDR2: KGHDR and SFDVKD. CDR3 length: 15 amino acids. Trimming at V came to 6 bases and at J to 2 bases, leaving 7 bases not matched to a gene. CDR3 amino acids: CATSTGGGGQETQYF. CDR3 sequence (DNA): TGTGCCACCAGTACGGGAGGGGGGGGGCAAGAGACCCAGTACTTC.

This clone was detected a few times. In DNA, the CDR3 is TGCGCCAGCGACGGGGGTAAGGGGCAAGAGACCCAGTACTTC. Translated, it gives CASDGGKGQETQYF. The rearrangement joins TRBV10-2 to TRBJ2-5; the D gene is possibly TRBD2 (6 bases). Germline CDR1 and CDR2: WSHSY and SAAADI. Deletions cut 8 bases from V and 2 bases from J, with 15 bases between. The CDR3 extends over 14 amino acids.

This clone has just a few counts. The chain combines TRBV7-8 with TRBJ2-3; TRBD2 matches 13 bases. There are 19 residues in the CDR3. Trimming at V came to 7 bases and at J to 1 base, leaving 14 bases not matched to a gene. Germline V gene sequence: CDR1 SGHVS, CDR2 FQNEAQ. The CDR3 sequence is CASNRFSGTSGTGTDTQYF. The CDR3 DNA reads as TGTGCCAGCAACAGATTCTCCGGGACTAGCGGGACCGGCACAGATACGCAGTATTTT.

The gene calls are TRBV7-9 and TRBJ1-4; TRBD1 agrees at 8 bases. The CDR3 consists of 15 residues. J gave up 2 bases and V 5 bases, and 4 bases lay outside the gene matches. Per the germline V gene, CDR1 is SEHNR and CDR2 is FQNEAQ (reference sequence). The CDR3 nucleotides are TGTGCCAGCAGCGCAGACAGGGGTACTAATGAAAAACTGTTTTTT. As protein: CASSADRGTNEKLFF.

The rearrangement joins TRBV28 to TRBJ1-2, with D possibly TRBD1 on 5 matching bases. Trimming shortened V by 2 bases and J by 4 bases, and 8 bases separated the two germline ends. The CDR3 consists of 13 residues. Germline CDR1 is MDHEN and CDR2 is SYDVKM. The CDR3 reads CASSLGQIYGYTF. The CDR3 bases are TGTGCCAGCAGTTTAGGACAAATCTATGGCTACACCTTC.

The chain carries TRBV25-1 and TRBJ2-2, with 7 bases identical to TRBD1. Trimming took 3 bases from V and 5 from J; bases not matched to a gene: 6. The CDR3 sequence is 15 residues long. Germline CDR1 is MGHDK and CDR2 is SYGVNS. CDR3 nucleotide sequence: TGTGCCAGCAGTGACCAGGGGACAGAGACCGGGGAGCTGTTTTTT. Translated: CASSDQGTETGELFF.

CDR3 nucleotide sequence: TGTGCCAGCTCCCGAAGGACAGGGGACACCGGGGAGCTGTTTTTT. It yields the protein CASSRRTGDTGELFF. V and J are TRBV18 and TRBJ2-2, with 9 nucleotides matching TRBD1. The length of the CDR3 is 15 residues. Germline trimming cut 6 bases from V and 3 bases from J; bases unmatched to any gene: 5. CDR1 and CDR2 from the germline V gene are KGHSH and LQKENI.

This clone was observed a few times. The rearrangement uses TRBV7-2 and TRBJ2-1; 8 bases fit TRBD2. Germline trimming cut 1 base from V and 5 bases from J; bases unmatched to any gene: 4. The CDR3 loop spans 15 amino acids. The germline V gene encodes CDR1 SGHTA and CDR2 FQGNSA. Written as DNA, the CDR3 is TGTGCCAGCAGCTTAGAGCGGGGGTCTAACAATGAGCAGTTCTTC. Translation: CASSLERGSNNEQFF.

This clone appeared once. J is TRBJ2-7 and V is TRBV30; TRBD1 matches 7 bases. With 4 bases clipped from V and 2 bases from J, the junction kept 2 bases outside the gene matches. CDR1 and CDR2 (germline): GTSNPN, SVGIG (reference sequence). This CDR3 has 12 amino acids. CDR3 sequence reads: CAWTTGAYEQYF. The CDR3 nucleotides read TGTGCCTGGACAACAGGGGCCTACGAGCAGTACTTC.

The chain is built from TRBV4-1 and TRBJ1-2; 8 bases are shared with TRBD1. After removal of 0 bases from V and 2 bases from J, the junction contained 5 bases not matched to a gene. From germline, CDR1 is MGHRA and CDR2 YSYEKL. The CDR3 length is 16 residues. CDR3 DNA sequence: TGCGCCAGCAGCCAAGATCCGGACAGGGCAAACTATGGCTACACCTTC. Translation gives CASSQDPDRANYGYTF.

The rearrangement uses TRBV11-2 and TRBJ1-1; D is uncertain. Trimming pared 0 bases from V and 1 base from J, leaving 3 bases between. Germline V gives CDR1 SGHAT, CDR2 FQNNGV. CDR3 length: 13 residues. The CDR3 sequence: CASSLDRNTEAFF. CDR3 in DNA: TGTGCCAGCAGCTTAGACAGGAACACTGAAGCTTTCTTT.

This clone occurred once. This chain joins TRBV4-2 and TRBJ2-2, with D possibly being TRBD1 (5 bases). Per germline, CDR1 LGHNA and CDR2 YNFKEQ. The CDR3 contains 15 residues. With 5 bases removed from V and 6 bases from J, the gap between germline ends came to 16 bases. CDR3 loop: CASSGQTSSPGELFF. The CDR3 bases are TGTGCCAGCAGCGGACAAACAAGTTCGCCCGGGGAGCTGTTTTTT.

V and J are TRBV9 and TRBJ2-2; D gene uncertain. The CDR3 is 17 amino acids. The V and J ends lost 1 base and 4 bases respectively, with 17 bases between them. The germline V gene has CDR1 SGDLS and CDR2 YYNGEE. CDR3 sequence reads: CASSVKEPVFGTGELFF. The CDR3 nucleotides are TGTGCCAGCAGCGTAAAGGAGCCAGTCTTCGGCACCGGGGAGCTGTTTTTT.

The chain recombines TRBV27 with TRBJ2-7; 10 positions match TRBD1. V trimming: 6 bases; J trimming: 2 bases; junction bases outside the gene matches: 4. Germline assignment: CDR1 MNHEY and CDR2 SMNVEV (reference sequence). The CDR3 sequence is 14 residues long. CDR3 sequence (DNA): TGTGCCAGCAGGTTGGACAGGGGGACCTACGAGCAGTACTTC. Translated: CASRLDRGTYEQYF.